This T cell receptor beta chain was sequenced in a study of vaccination effects on CD4 cells after COVID-19 (dated by TCRdb to between 2021 and 2024). A note on the overall study: Two doses of either the BNT162b2 or the mRNA-1273 mRNA SARS-CoV-2 vaccine were administered to participants. The full study included some 10 COVID-19 convalescent patients and a handful of SARS-CoV-2-naive healthy vaccine recipients. SARS-CoV-2 spike-specific CD4+ TCR repertoires from before and after mRNA vaccination were compared in COVID-19 convalescent patients and in infection-naive vaccine recipients. Pre-vaccine samples from two convalescent patients were drawn 16 days and one week before the first dose, 142 and 148 days after COVID-19 diagnosis. In the study, cultures from other donors were sequenced using the Oncomine TCR Beta short-read assay on an Illumina iSeq 100.

A word on this clone: Its antigen is currently not known. No base-level quality is on record; no much larger clone is a single base apart.

Overall study outcomes, separate from this receptor: The study was limited by a small number of convalescent patients, and early post-infection timepoints were lacking. At late post-vaccination timepoints, both infection-induced and vaccine-induced clones showed marked clonal contraction, consistent with waning T cell responses. Among convalescent patients, the spike-reactive repertoire after vaccination was made up mainly of new vaccine-induced clones that were largely distinct from the clones induced by infection.

In the ViraFEST assay, PBMC were stimulated with viral peptide pools, and TCR sequencing was then used to find antigen-specific CD4+ T cell clonotypes based on their expansion. After less than 13 days of culture, CD4+ T cells were isolated with the EasySep CD4+ T cell isolation kit. Convalescent patients had PCR-confirmed SARS-CoV-2 infection between March and December 2020, before Alpha, Beta and Delta variants emerged in the United States. Around 2.1 million PBMC per well were cultured with 8.5 to 10 ug/ml peptides in IMDM containing 5% human AB serum, approximately 9.9 IU/ml IL-2 and gentamicin. On days 3 and 7, half of the culture medium was replaced with fresh IL-2-containing medium. Each peptide stimulation condition was cultured in triplicate wells unless otherwise noted. PBMC were separated from whole blood using Ficoll-Paque Plus gradient centrifugation and were then either cryopreserved at -140C or used fresh. Genomic DNA was extracted from cultured CD4+ T cells with the QIAamp micro DNA kit.

Libraries were constructed by the immunoSEQ multiplex PCR assay. DNA from the cultured and isolated CD4+ T cells underwent TCR beta CDR3 sequencing. The original pipeline was this. Non-productive TCR sequences were discarded, and reads were trimmed to the CDR3 region, with only CDR3s of 7 or more amino acids retained. Antigen-specific clonotypes were identified using the MANAFEST web app by comparison of expansion in peptide wells against reference cultures. To be called positive, a clone needed expansion at FDR<0.05 compared with the reference and with all other wells, an odds ratio greater than 5, and a frequency greater than 0.1% in two replicate wells. A clonotype was defined as cross-reactive if the clonotype was significantly expanded both in SARS-CoV-2 spike wells and in at least one common cold coronavirus spike condition. Levenshtein distance calculated with the stringdist R package was used to assess CDR3 similarity, and unrooted trees were constructed with ape in R 3.6.1. TCRdb obtained this table from immuneACCESS and retained in-frame rearrangements with V and J assigned. These tables miss some clones; where compared with another copy, unresolved V genes account for less than half of the shortfall, and the remainder is unexplained. V and J calls and clone size follow that table, whereas D and trimming were derived from the DNA. For this sample the table gives tens of thousands of clones, of which just under 75% were detected only once. Approximately 38% of the sample is in the top ten clones.

The CDR3 holds 13 amino acids from the cysteine to the phenylalanine. Kept here is only the CDR3 DNA, which spans 39 bases and is read in frame from base 1. The germline V gene encodes CDR1 ENHRY and CDR2 SYGVKD. Trimming accounts for 6 bases at V and 4 bases at J, while the number of junction bases matched to no gene is 2. The sequence joins TRBV10-3 to TRBJ2-7; TRBD2 aligns with 11 central bases. The receptor was isolated from a human donor who had a prior SARS-CoV-2 infection. The material sequenced was CD4+ T cells from PBMCs cultured with a peptide pool, taken before COVID-19 vaccination. Read as DNA, the sequence is TGTGCCATCAGAATAGCGGGAGGGTACGAGCAGTACTTC. It translates to CAIRIAGGYEQYF.